The rows below give T cell receptor beta chains drawn from one sample of a study of blood T cell repertoires in COVID-19. Assay: immunoSEQ multiplex PCR; the TCRdb copy retains only in-frame clones and omits some. Here the sample spans roughly 400,000 clones, 80% to 90% being singletons. The source material was PBMCs or T cells enriched from blood (not recorded which). The receptor set was obtained from a man aged 25 to 40 who had recovered from COVID-19. Each CDR3 is given with its conserved first and last residue. D genes are given only for firm matches. Not every row has a clone size; where given, it reads once, few, many or a size class.

len: 15; j_gene: TRBJ1-2; v_gene: TRBV28; abundance: few; d_gene: TRBD1; CDR3aa: CASTPPGQGALGYTF; CDR3nt: TGTGCCAGCACCCCCCCGGGACAGGGGGCGCTTGGCTACACCTTC
len: 13; j_gene: TRBJ1-2; v_gene: TRBV7-9; abundance: .; d_gene: .; CDR3aa: CASTTGTNYGYTF; CDR3nt: TGTGCCAGCACAACGGGAACTAACTATGGCTACACCTTC
len: 14; j_gene: TRBJ1-1; v_gene: TRBV27; abundance: .; d_gene: .; CDR3aa: CASKARTLHTEAFF; CDR3nt: TGTGCCAGCAAAGCACGGACACTCCACACTGAAGCTTTCTTT
len: 16; j_gene: TRBJ1-1; v_gene: TRBV6-5; abundance: .; d_gene: TRBD1; CDR3aa: CASSSSGTGVGTEAFF; CDR3nt: TGTGCCAGCAGTTCATCAGGGACAGGGGTAGGAACTGAAGCTTTCTTT
len: 15; j_gene: TRBJ2-2; v_gene: TRBV28; abundance: .; d_gene: TRBD1; CDR3aa: CASRQGATNTGELFF; CDR3nt: TGTGCCAGCAGACAGGGGGCAACGAACACCGGGGAGCTGTTTTTT
len: 13; j_gene: TRBJ2-3; v_gene: TRBV3-1/TRBV3-2; abundance: .; d_gene: TRBD2; CDR3aa: CATQTGRAGKSYF; CDR3nt: TGTGCCACCCAAACCGGGAGGGCCGGAAAGAGTTATTTT
len: 14; j_gene: TRBJ2-7; v_gene: TRBV25-1; abundance: .; d_gene: TRBD1; CDR3aa: CASRDRGLSYEQYF; CDR3nt: TGTGCCAGCAGGGACAGGGGACTCTCCTACGAGCAGTACTTC
len: 17; j_gene: TRBJ1-6; v_gene: TRBV13; abundance: .; d_gene: .; CDR3aa: CASSSRDDLYYNSPLHF; CDR3nt: TGTGCCAGCAGCTCGCGGGACGACTTATACTATAATTCACCCCTCCACTTT
len: 15; j_gene: TRBJ2-7; v_gene: TRBV15; abundance: .; d_gene: .; CDR3aa: CATSRDFVASYEQYF; CDR3nt: TGTGCCACCAGCAGAGATTTCGTAGCTTCCTACGAGCAGTACTTC
len: 16; j_gene: TRBJ2-7; v_gene: TRBV7-9; abundance: .; d_gene: TRBD2; CDR3aa: CASNNPRTSGTYEQYF; CDR3nt: TGTGCCAGCAACAACCCCCGGACTAGCGGTACCTACGAGCAGTACTTC
len: 16; j_gene: TRBJ1-5; v_gene: TRBV7-8; abundance: .; d_gene: .; CDR3aa: CASSLGDTGIAQPQHF; CDR3nt: TGTGCCAGCAGCTTAGGTGACACCGGGATAGCTCAGCCCCAGCATTTT
len: 14; j_gene: TRBJ1-3; v_gene: TRBV19; abundance: .; d_gene: .; CDR3aa: CASRMAGAGNTIYF; CDR3nt: TGTGCCAGTAGGATGGCAGGGGCTGGAAACACCATATATTTT
len: 14; j_gene: TRBJ1-2; v_gene: TRBV2; abundance: .; d_gene: TRBD1; CDR3aa: CASSEGEGQGDYTF; CDR3nt: TGTGCCAGCAGTGAAGGGGAGGGACAGGGGGACTACACCTTC
len: 15; j_gene: TRBJ2-3; v_gene: TRBV20-1; abundance: .; d_gene: .; CDR3aa: CSASPSGDPTDTQYF; CDR3nt: TGCAGTGCTAGTCCTTCAGGGGACCCCACAGATACGCAGTATTTT
len: 16; j_gene: TRBJ2-5; v_gene: TRBV11-2; abundance: once; d_gene: TRBD2; CDR3aa: CASSALAGGPIETQYF; CDR3nt: TGTGCCAGCAGCGCCCTAGCGGGAGGGCCAATAGAGACCCAGTACTTC
len: 14; j_gene: TRBJ2-2; v_gene: TRBV6-5; abundance: .; d_gene: TRBD2; CDR3aa: CASFSGSDTGELFF; CDR3nt: TGTGCCAGTTTTAGCGGGAGTGATACCGGGGAGCTGTTTTTT
len: 16; j_gene: TRBJ2-7; v_gene: TRBV4-2; abundance: .; d_gene: TRBD2; CDR3aa: CASSQQGTSGRHEQYF; CDR3nt: TGTGCCAGCAGCCAACAAGGGACTAGCGGGAGGCACGAGCAGTACTTC
len: 15; j_gene: TRBJ2-3; v_gene: TRBV30; abundance: .; d_gene: .; CDR3aa: CAWSPGVAYTDTQYF; CDR3nt: TGTGCCTGGAGCCCGGGGGTAGCGTATACAGATACGCAGTATTTT
len: 15; j_gene: TRBJ1-5; v_gene: TRBV6-5; abundance: .; d_gene: .; CDR3aa: CASSTDITGNQPQHF; CDR3nt: TGTGCCAGCAGTACCGACATTACGGGAAATCAGCCCCAGCATTTT
len: 13; j_gene: TRBJ1-2; v_gene: TRBV29-1; abundance: once; d_gene: .; CDR3aa: CSVGGEVNYGYTF; CDR3nt: TGCAGCGTTGGGGGGGAAGTTAACTATGGCTACACCTTC
len: 13; j_gene: TRBJ2-7; v_gene: TRBV10-2; abundance: .; d_gene: .; CDR3aa: CASRPTGSYEQYF; CDR3nt: TGCGCCAGCAGGCCTACAGGGTCGTACGAGCAGTACTTC
len: 13; j_gene: TRBJ1-1; v_gene: TRBV7-6; abundance: .; d_gene: .; CDR3aa: CASSSRVNTEAFF; CDR3nt: TGTGCCAGCAGCTCCAGGGTAAACACTGAAGCTTTCTTT
len: 16; j_gene: TRBJ2-2; v_gene: TRBV28; abundance: .; d_gene: TRBD2; CDR3aa: CASSLQRGLNTGELFF; CDR3nt: TGTGCCAGCAGTCTACAGCGGGGGTTGAACACCGGGGAGCTGTTTTTT
len: 14; j_gene: TRBJ2-7; v_gene: TRBV19; abundance: .; d_gene: TRBD1; CDR3aa: CASSARDSSYEQYF; CDR3nt: TGTGCCAGTAGTGCCCGGGACAGCTCCTACGAGCAGTACTTC
len: 15; j_gene: TRBJ2-3; v_gene: TRBV30; abundance: .; d_gene: TRBD2; CDR3aa: CAWSYGLAGTDTQYF; CDR3nt: TGTGCCTGGAGTTATGGACTAGCGGGAACAGATACGCAGTATTTT
len: 15; j_gene: TRBJ2-7; v_gene: TRBV5-1; abundance: .; d_gene: .; CDR3aa: CASSLDQGVRGEQYF; CDR3nt: TGCGCCAGCAGCTTGGATCAGGGTGTCAGGGGCGAGCAGTACTTC
len: 16; j_gene: TRBJ2-1; v_gene: TRBV4-1; abundance: .; d_gene: .; CDR3aa: CASSQEWGLMNNEQFF; CDR3nt: TGCGCCAGCAGCCAAGAATGGGGACTTATGAACAATGAGCAGTTCTTC
len: 14; j_gene: TRBJ2-3; v_gene: TRBV29-1; abundance: .; d_gene: TRBD2; CDR3aa: CSVGLLAGGYTQYF; CDR3nt: TGCAGCGTTGGCCTACTAGCGGGAGGGTATACGCAGTATTTT
len: 17; j_gene: TRBJ2-7; v_gene: TRBV27; abundance: .; d_gene: .; CDR3aa: CASSLFSVGQGGYEQYF; CDR3nt: TGTGCCAGCAGTTTATTCTCAGTTGGGCAGGGAGGCTACGAGCAGTACTTC
len: 13; j_gene: TRBJ1-5; v_gene: TRBV6-5; abundance: .; d_gene: .; CDR3aa: CASRASSNQPQHF; CDR3nt: TGTGCCAGCAGAGCCTCAAGCAATCAGCCCCAGCATTTT
len: 15; j_gene: TRBJ2-7; v_gene: TRBV11-2; abundance: .; d_gene: .; CDR3aa: CASSSEGTHTYEQYF; CDR3nt: TGTGCCAGCAGCTCCGAGGGGACTCATACCTACGAGCAGTACTTC
len: 15; j_gene: TRBJ1-5; v_gene: TRBV7-9; abundance: .; d_gene: .; CDR3aa: CASSSTGTTSQPQHF; CDR3nt: TGTGCCAGCAGCTCTACCGGGACGACTAGTCAGCCCCAGCATTTT
len: 12; j_gene: TRBJ1-2; v_gene: TRBV29-1; abundance: .; d_gene: TRBD1; CDR3aa: CSVGGQNYGYTF; CDR3nt: TGCAGCGTGGGGGGACAGAACTATGGCTACACCTTC
len: 17; j_gene: TRBJ2-1; v_gene: TRBV30; abundance: .; d_gene: TRBD2; CDR3aa: CAWDARRSSGLYNEQFF; CDR3nt: TGTGCCTGGGATGCTCGTCGGTCTAGCGGGTTGTACAATGAGCAGTTCTTC
len: 17; j_gene: TRBJ2-3; v_gene: TRBV4-2; abundance: .; d_gene: TRBD2; CDR3aa: CASSQDPPSGGTDTQYF; CDR3nt: TGTGCCAGCAGCCAAGATCCCCCCAGCGGGGGGACAGATACGCAGTATTTT
len: 14; j_gene: TRBJ2-7; v_gene: TRBV5-1; abundance: .; d_gene: TRBD1; CDR3aa: CASSLEGQRYEQYF; CDR3nt: TGCGCCAGCAGCTTGGAGGGACAGCGATACGAGCAGTACTTC
len: 14; j_gene: TRBJ2-7; v_gene: TRBV18; abundance: .; d_gene: TRBD2; CDR3aa: CASSPPASGYEQYF; CDR3nt: TGTGCCAGCTCACCCCCAGCTAGCGGGTACGAGCAGTACTTC
len: 15; j_gene: TRBJ2-5; v_gene: TRBV7-2; abundance: .; d_gene: TRBD1; CDR3aa: CASSLMGQGTETQYF; CDR3nt: TGTGCCAGCAGCTTAATGGGACAGGGAACAGAGACCCAGTACTTC
len: 15; j_gene: TRBJ2-1; v_gene: TRBV7-6; abundance: .; d_gene: TRBD1; CDR3aa: CASSPRTGQDNEQFF; CDR3nt: TGTGCCAGCAGCCCTCGGACAGGGCAAGACAATGAGCAGTTCTTC
len: 15; j_gene: TRBJ2-3; v_gene: TRBV6-5; abundance: .; d_gene: TRBD1; CDR3aa: CASSYSDRGADTQYF; CDR3nt: TGTGCCAGCAGTTACTCGGACAGGGGGGCAGATACGCAGTATTTT
len: 13; j_gene: TRBJ1-6; v_gene: TRBV30; abundance: .; d_gene: TRBD1; CDR3aa: CARRDRGNSPLHF; CDR3nt: TGTGCCAGGAGGGACAGGGGAAATTCACCCCTCCACTTT
len: 14; j_gene: TRBJ2-1; v_gene: TRBV6-5; abundance: .; d_gene: .; CDR3aa: CASSPTQSYNEQFF; CDR3nt: TGTGCCAGCAGCCCAACACAGAGCTACAATGAGCAGTTCTTC
len: 15; j_gene: TRBJ2-5; v_gene: TRBV27; abundance: .; d_gene: TRBD1; CDR3aa: CASRRTGGPQETQYF; CDR3nt: TGTGCCAGCAGGCGGACAGGGGGCCCCCAAGAGACCCAGTACTTC
len: 16; j_gene: TRBJ2-6; v_gene: TRBV19; abundance: .; d_gene: .; CDR3aa: CASSQSTLSGANVLTF; CDR3nt: TGTGCCAGTAGCCAAAGCACTCTCTCTGGGGCCAACGTCCTGACTTTC
len: 16; j_gene: TRBJ1-2; v_gene: TRBV2; abundance: .; d_gene: TRBD1; CDR3aa: CASSDSETGGGYGYTF; CDR3nt: TGTGCCAGCAGTGATTCGGAGACAGGGGGTGGCTATGGCTACACCTTC
len: 18; j_gene: TRBJ2-3; v_gene: TRBV21-1; abundance: .; d_gene: .; CDR3aa: CASSKHRNRDKETDTQYF; CDR3nt: TGTGCCAGCAGCAAGCATCGGAACCGGGACAAGGAGACAGATACGCAGTATTTT
len: 13; j_gene: TRBJ2-4; v_gene: TRBV28; abundance: .; d_gene: .; CDR3aa: CASRNSGAGIQYF; CDR3nt: TGTGCCAGCAGAAATTCAGGGGCTGGCATTCAGTACTTC
len: 13; j_gene: TRBJ1-4; v_gene: TRBV28; abundance: few; d_gene: .; CDR3aa: CASSPGTNEKLFF; CDR3nt: TGTGCCAGCAGTCCCGGGACTAATGAAAAACTGTTTTTT